This T cell receptor (beta chain) was observed in a study of technical replicates of blood from several donors (dated by TCRdb to 2016 to 2017). The library was prepared using the immunoSEQ multiplex PCR assay. As stored in TCRdb, this immuneACCESS dataset retains in-frame rearrangements with V and J assigned. A fraction of the clones does not appear; measured against another copy, unresolved V genes explain less than half of the discrepancy, and the remainder lacks a known reason. A total of roughly 100,000 clones appear in this sample, over 90% of them only once. Approximately 0.2% of the sample comes from the top ten. Taken from the germline V gene (reference sequence), the CDR1 and CDR2 loops are WNHNN and SYGVQD. Trimming accounts for 6 bases at V and 1 base at J, while the number of junction bases matched to no gene is 6. Spanning cysteine to phenylalanine, the CDR3 consists of 14 amino acids. Of the read, only the CDR3 DNA is kept; its 42 bases are in frame from base 1.

Regarding this clone: No antigen is known for it. It has no much larger one-base neighbor in the sample; base qualities were not kept.

The clonotype originates from a human donor in good health. Input material: T cells isolated from PBMCs. The V and J genes are TRBV10-1 and TRBJ2-7; 7 of the junction bases match TRBD1. Read as DNA, the sequence is TGCGCCAGCAGCCCGGGACAGACGTCCTACGAGCAGTACTTC. Its translation is CASSPGQTSYEQYF.